This T cell receptor beta chain stems from a study of OX40 agonist ivuxolimab in advanced cancers. Study-level background: At 0.01 to 10 mg/kg, ivuxolimab was administered intravenously to patients every 2 weeks.

With autoimmune disease history or systemic immunosuppression, patients were excluded. The V gene's germline CDR1 is LNHDA and CDR2 SQIVND (reference sequence). With 4 bases removed from V and 0 bases from J, the gap between germline ends came to 12 bases. The CDR3 consists of 15 residues. For this clone: No antigen is known for it.

The study, taken as a whole, reports: There was clonal expansion of CD4+ and CD8+ blood T cells by week 6 at 0.1 to 3.0 mg/kg.

Generated by immunoSEQ multiplex PCR, the TCRdb table keeps only in-frame clones and is missing some. The table lists some 100,000 clones, about nine tenths of them singletons. The sample in question was CD4+ or CD8+ T cells sorted from blood, obtained in a trial of the OX40 agonist ivuxolimab. This chain joins TRBV19 and TRBJ1-1; TRBD1 might be the D (6 bases). The TCR comes from an adult with an advanced solid tumor such as melanoma, head and neck, liver or kidney cancer. CDR3 sequence (DNA): TGTGCCAGTAGTAGCACAGGGAATATGAACACTGAAGCTTTCTTT. It specifies CASSSTGNMNTEAFF.